This T cell receptor beta chain was recovered during a study of TIL therapy for anti-PD-1-resistant metastatic lung cancer (TCRdb year 2021). Regarding the research as a whole: Before any PD-1/PD-L1 blockade was given, tumors were harvested, nivolumab was then administered, and patients who progressed went on to receive lymphodepletion, an infusion of expanded TIL, and IL-2. The cohort was composed predominantly of lung adenocarcinoma, with a few EGFR-mutant and two ALK-rearranged tumors included, and half of patients were identified as current or former smokers. Enrolled patients had a median age of around 50 years (range about 38-80) and a median tumor PD-L1 proportion score of 6%. T cell receptor beta sequencing of tumor and peripheral blood was used to follow clonotypes across the tumor, the expanded TIL product and serial blood samples. A median non-synonymous tumor mutation burden of about 1.5 mutations per megabase was determined across the cohort by whole-exome sequencing. Broader findings and caveats from the paper: The cohort was highly selected, with more treatment-naive, never-smoker and oncogene-addicted patients than typical, limiting generalizability. The baseline peripheral repertoire was partially replaced by infused TIL clonotypes, which then decayed over months, and persistence showed no apparent association with response. The study protocol defined all tumor marker inferences as exploratory.

Using bias-controlled multiplex PCR with the immunoSEQ v3 hsTCRB kit, the TCR beta CDR3 regions were amplified from genomic DNA. TCR libraries were sequenced on an Illumina NextSeq 500 to 1.5 million to 2.5 million read pairs for survey level or roughly 4.5-6.5 million for deep level. The authors' pipeline ran thus. The immunoSEQ Analyzer software assigned V, D and J genes, filtered out non-productive sequences, and reported clonality. To compare repertoires between infused TIL and blood, productive Simpson clonality was used along with the Morisita overlap index of productive TRB rearrangements. For each clone in blood, the absolute clonotype count was estimated by multiplying the lymphocyte count by the CD3+ fraction and by the clone's productive frequency. Entries here come from immuneACCESS through TCRdb and include only in-frame sequences with V and J called. Some clones fail to appear in such tables; in the studies checked, an unresolved V gene covers under half of the shortfall, and the cause of the remainder is unknown. The V and J calls and the clone size are those of that table, but D and trimming were determined from the DNA. This sample is represented by approximately 45,000 clones; roughly 85% of them were singletons. Clones ranked in the top ten supply roughly 15% of the sample.

Points on this clone: There is no known antigen for this receptor. One base away there is no much larger clone; base qualities are not given.

The time point label for this specimen denotes: pre-treatment sample, taken before nivolumab and TIL therapy. Adults with stage 4 NSCLC were enrolled in a dual-center phase I trial from October 2017 to early 2020. The samples were drawn from an open-label, single-arm phase I trial testing tumor-infiltrating lymphocyte therapy combined with nivolumab in advanced non-small cell lung cancer. Mononuclear cells from blood collected in EDTA tubes were isolated on a Ficoll gradient and snap-frozen as pellets, and DNA was then extracted using a Qiagen mini-prep kit. At the junction V is shortened by 5 bases and J by 6 bases; bases outside the gene matches: 13. CDR1 and CDR2 are read off the germline V gene as SNHLY and FYNNEI. There are 16 amino acids in the CDR3, from cysteine to phenylalanine inclusive. The entry retains the CDR3 DNA only, 48 bases that are in frame from base 1.

This TCR was sampled from an older man with non-small cell lung cancer. The chain was built from TRBV2 and TRBJ2-3, with 8 bases matching TRBD1. The material was blood, obtained at baseline. The CDR3: CASSSGRDRSGDTQYF. The DNA is TGTGCCAGCAGTTCGGGCCGGGACAGGTCTGGGGATACGCAGTATTTT.